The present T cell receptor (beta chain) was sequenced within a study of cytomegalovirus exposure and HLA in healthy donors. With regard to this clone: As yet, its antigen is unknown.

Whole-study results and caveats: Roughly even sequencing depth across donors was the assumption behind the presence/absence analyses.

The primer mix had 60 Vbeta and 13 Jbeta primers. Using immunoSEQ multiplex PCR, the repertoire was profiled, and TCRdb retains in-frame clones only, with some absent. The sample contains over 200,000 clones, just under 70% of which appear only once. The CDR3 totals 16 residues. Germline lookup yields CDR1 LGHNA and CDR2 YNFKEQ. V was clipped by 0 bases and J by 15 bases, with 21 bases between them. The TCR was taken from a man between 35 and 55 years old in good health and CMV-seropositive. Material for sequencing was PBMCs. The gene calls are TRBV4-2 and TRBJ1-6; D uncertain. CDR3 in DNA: TGTGCCAGCAGCCAAGATCGGGAAGGGAGGCCGGATGTCCTCCACTTT. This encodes CASSQDREGRPDVLHF.